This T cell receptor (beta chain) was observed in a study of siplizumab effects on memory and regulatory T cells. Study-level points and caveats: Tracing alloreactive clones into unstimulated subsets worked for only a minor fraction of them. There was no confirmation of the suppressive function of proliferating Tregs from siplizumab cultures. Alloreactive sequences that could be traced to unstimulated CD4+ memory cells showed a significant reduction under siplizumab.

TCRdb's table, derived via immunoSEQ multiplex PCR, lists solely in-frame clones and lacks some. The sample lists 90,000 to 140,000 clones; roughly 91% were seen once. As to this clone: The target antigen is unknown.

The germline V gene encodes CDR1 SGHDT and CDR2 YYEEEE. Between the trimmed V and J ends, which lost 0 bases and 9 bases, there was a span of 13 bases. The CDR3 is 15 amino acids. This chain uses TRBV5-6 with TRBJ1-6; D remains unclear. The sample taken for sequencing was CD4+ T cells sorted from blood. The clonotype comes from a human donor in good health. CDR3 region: CASSLAVGSFSPLHF. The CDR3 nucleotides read TGTGCCAGCAGCTTGGCGGTAGGGAGCTTTTCACCCCTCCACTTT.